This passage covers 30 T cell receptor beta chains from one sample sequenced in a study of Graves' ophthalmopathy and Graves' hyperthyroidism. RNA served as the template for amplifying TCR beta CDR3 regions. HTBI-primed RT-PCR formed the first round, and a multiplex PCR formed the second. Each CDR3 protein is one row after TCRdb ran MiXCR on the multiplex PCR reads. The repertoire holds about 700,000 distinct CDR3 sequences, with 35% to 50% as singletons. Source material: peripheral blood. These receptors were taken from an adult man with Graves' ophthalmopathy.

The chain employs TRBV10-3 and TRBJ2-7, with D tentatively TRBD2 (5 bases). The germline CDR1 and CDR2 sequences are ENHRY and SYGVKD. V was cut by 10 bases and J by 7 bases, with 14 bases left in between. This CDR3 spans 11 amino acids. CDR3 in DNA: TGTGCCAGCAGGCGTAGGGAGGAGCAGTACTTC. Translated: CASRRREEQYF.

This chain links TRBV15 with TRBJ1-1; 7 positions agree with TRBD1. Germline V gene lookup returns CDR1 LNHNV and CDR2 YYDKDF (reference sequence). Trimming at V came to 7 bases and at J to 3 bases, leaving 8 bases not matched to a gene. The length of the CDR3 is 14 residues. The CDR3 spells CATTTGTGDTEAFF. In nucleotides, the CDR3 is TGTGCCACCACCACGGGCACAGGGGACACTGAAGCTTTCTTT.

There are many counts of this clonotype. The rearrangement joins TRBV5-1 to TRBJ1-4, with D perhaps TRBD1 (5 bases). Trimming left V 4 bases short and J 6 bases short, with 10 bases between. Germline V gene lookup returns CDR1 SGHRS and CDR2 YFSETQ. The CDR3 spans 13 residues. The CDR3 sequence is CASSGRGDEKLFF. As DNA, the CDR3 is TGCGCCAGCAGCGGCCGGGGGGATGAAAAACTGTTTTTT.

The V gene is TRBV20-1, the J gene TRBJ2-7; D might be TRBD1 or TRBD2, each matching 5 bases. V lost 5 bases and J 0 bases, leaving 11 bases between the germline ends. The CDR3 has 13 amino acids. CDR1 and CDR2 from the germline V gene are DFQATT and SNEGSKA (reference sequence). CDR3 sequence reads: CSAFRDGSYEQYF. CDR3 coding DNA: TGCAGTGCTTTCCGGGACGGCTCCTACGAGCAGTACTTC.

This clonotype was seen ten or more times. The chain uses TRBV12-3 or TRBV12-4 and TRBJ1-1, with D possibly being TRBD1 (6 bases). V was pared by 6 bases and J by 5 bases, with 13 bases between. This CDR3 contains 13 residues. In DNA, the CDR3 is TGTGCCAGCAGCGACAGGATCGGAACTGAAGCTTTCTTT. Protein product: CASSDRIGTEAFF.

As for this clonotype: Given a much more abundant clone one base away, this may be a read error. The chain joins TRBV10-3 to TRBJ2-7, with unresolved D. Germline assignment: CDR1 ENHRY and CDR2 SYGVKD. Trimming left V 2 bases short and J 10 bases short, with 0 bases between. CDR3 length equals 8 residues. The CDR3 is CAISEQYF. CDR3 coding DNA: TGTGCCATCAGTGAGCAGTACTTC.

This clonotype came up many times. CDR3 bases: TGTGCCAGCAGTCTCGCCGGGACAGGGCATAATTCACCCCTCCACTTT. Its protein is CASSLAGTGHNSPLHF. The J gene is TRBJ1-6, the V gene TRBV12-3 or TRBV12-4, with TRBD1 matching 9 bases. The junction had 7 bases not matched to a gene; V was cut back by 5 bases and J by 5 bases. There are 16 residues in the CDR3.

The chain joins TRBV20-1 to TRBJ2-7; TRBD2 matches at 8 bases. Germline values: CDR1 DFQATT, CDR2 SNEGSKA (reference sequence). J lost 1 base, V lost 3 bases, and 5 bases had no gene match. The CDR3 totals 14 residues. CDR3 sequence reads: CSARGRGVSYEQYF. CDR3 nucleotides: TGCAGTGCTAGGGGGCGGGGGGTTTCCTACGAGCAGTACTTC.

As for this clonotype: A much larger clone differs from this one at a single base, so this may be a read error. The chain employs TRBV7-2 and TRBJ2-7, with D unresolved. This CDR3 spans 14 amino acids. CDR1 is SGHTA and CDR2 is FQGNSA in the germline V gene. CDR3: CASSLRADPYGQYF. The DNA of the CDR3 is TGTGCCAGCAGCTTACGGGCGGATCCTTACGGGCAGTACTTC.

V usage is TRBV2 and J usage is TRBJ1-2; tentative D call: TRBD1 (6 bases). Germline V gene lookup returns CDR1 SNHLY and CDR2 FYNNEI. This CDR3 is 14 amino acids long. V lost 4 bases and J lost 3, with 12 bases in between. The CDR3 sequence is CASSVGAFDYGYTF. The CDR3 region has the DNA TGTGCCAGCAGTGTGGGGGCTTTTGACTATGGCTACACCTTC. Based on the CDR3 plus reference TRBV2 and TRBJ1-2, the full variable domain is EPEVTQTPSHQVTQMGQEVILRCVPISNHLYFYWYRQILGQKVEFLVSFYNNEISEKSEIFDDQFSVERPDGSNFTLKIRSTKLEDSAMYFCASSVGAFDYGYTFGSGTRLTVV.

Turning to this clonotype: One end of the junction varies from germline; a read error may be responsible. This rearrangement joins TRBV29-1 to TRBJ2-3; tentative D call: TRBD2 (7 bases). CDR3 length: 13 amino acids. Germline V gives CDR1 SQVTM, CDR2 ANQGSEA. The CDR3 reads CRVWGGATDTQYF. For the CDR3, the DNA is TGCCGCGTTTGGGGGGGCGCGACAGATACGCAGTATTTT.

The CDR3 DNA follows: TGCAGCGTTGGCGGGGGAAGCAATCAGCCCCAGCATTTT. Amino acids: CSVGGGSNQPQHF. This chain joins TRBV29-1 and TRBJ1-5, with a tentative D call TRBD1 (5 bases). There are 13 residues in the CDR3. Deletions cut 4 bases from V and 1 base from J, with 8 bases between. Per the germline V gene, CDR1 is SQVTM and CDR2 is ANQGSEA.

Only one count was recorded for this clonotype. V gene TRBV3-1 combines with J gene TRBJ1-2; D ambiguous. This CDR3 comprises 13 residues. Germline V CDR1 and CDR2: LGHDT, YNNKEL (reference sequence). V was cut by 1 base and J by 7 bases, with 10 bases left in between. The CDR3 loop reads CASSQGPKGGYTF. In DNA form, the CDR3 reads TGTGCCAGCAGCCAAGGACCCAAGGGTGGCTACACCTTC.

The CDR3 sequence is CASSLGKSTDEQYF. The CDR3, as DNA: TGTGCCAGCAGTTTAGGAAAGTCCACCGACGAGCAGTACTTC. The V call is TRBV12-3 or TRBV12-4, the J call TRBJ2-7; D call uncertain. The CDR3 extends over 14 amino acids. The V gene lost 1 base and the J gene lost 5 bases, with 12 bases spanning the gap.

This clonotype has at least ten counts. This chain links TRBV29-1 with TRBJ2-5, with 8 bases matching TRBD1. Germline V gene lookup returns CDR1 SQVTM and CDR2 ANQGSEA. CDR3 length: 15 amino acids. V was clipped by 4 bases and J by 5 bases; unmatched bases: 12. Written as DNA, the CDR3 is TGCAGCGTTGGACCCCCAGGGGGCGGCGGGGAGACCCAGTACTTC. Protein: CSVGPPGGGGETQYF.

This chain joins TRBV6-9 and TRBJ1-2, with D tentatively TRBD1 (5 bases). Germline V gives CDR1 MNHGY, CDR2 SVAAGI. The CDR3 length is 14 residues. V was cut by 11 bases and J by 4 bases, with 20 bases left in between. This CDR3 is CAWSVFQGLYGYTF. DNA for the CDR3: TGTGCCTGGAGTGTATTTCAGGGACTCTATGGCTACACCTTC.

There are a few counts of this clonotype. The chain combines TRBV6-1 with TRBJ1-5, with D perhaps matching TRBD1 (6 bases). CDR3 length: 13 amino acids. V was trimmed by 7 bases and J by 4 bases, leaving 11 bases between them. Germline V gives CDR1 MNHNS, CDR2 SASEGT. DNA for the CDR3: TGTGCCAGCACGGGGGGCCTGAATCAGCCCCAGCATTTT. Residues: CASTGGLNQPQHF.

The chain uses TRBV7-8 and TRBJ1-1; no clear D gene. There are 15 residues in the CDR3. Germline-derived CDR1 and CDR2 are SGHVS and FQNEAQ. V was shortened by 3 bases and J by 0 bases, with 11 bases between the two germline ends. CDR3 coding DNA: TGTGCCAGCAGCTTGGAAGAGAAGCTGAACACTGAAGCTTTCTTT. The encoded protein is CASSLEEKLNTEAFF.

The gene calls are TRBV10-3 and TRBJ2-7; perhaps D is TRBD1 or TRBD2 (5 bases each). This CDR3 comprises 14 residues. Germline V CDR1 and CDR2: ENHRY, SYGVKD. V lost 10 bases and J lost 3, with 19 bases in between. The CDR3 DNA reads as TGTGCCAGCTCACGGCGAGGGGCGGACTACGAGCAGTACTTC. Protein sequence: CASSRRGADYEQYF.

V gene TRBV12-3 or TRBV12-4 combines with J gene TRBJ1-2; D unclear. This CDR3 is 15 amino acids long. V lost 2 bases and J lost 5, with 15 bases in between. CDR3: CASSLPALEEYGYTF. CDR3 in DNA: TGTGCCAGCAGTTTACCCGCATTAGAAGAATATGGCTACACCTTC.

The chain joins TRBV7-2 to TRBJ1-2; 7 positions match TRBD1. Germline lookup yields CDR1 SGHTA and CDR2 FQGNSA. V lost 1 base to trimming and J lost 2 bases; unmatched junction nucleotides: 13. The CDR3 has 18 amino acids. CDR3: CASSLDRRATGTNYGYTF. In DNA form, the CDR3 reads TGTGCCAGCAGCTTAGATAGGCGTGCGACAGGGACCAACTATGGCTACACCTTC. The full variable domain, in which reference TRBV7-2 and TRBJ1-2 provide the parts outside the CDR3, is GAGVSQSPSNKVTEKGKDVELRCDPISGHTALYWYRQSLGQGLEFLIYFQGNSAPDKSGLPSDRFSAERTGGSVSTLTIQRTQQEDSAVYLCASSLDRRATGTNYGYTFGSGTRLTVV.

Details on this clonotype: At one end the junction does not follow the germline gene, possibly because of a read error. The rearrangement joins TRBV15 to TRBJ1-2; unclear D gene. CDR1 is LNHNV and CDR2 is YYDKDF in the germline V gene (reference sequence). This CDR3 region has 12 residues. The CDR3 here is CATSRGTRSLAF. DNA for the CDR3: TGTGCCACCAGCAGAGGGACGCGGAGTCTCGCCTTC.

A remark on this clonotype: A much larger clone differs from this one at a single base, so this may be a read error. CDR3 nucleotides: TGTGCCAGCAGCCCCCGGGACAGGGGGCACGGCTACACCTTC. It encodes CASSPRDRGHGYTF. This chain links TRBV7-2 with TRBJ1-2; 12 bases agree with TRBD1. The CDR3 covers 14 residues. Per the germline V gene, CDR1 is SGHTA and CDR2 is FQGNSA. J lost 8 bases, V lost 5 bases, and 6 bases had no gene match.

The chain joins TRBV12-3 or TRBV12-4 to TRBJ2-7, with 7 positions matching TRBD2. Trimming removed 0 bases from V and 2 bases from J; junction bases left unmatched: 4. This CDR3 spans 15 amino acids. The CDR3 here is CASSLAPSGTYEQYF. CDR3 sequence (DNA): TGTGCCAGCAGTTTAGCCCCTAGCGGCACCTACGAGCAGTACTTC.

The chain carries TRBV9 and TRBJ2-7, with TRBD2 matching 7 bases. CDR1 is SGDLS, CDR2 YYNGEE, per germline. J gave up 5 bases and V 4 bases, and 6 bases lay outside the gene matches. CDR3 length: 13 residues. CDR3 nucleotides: TGTGCCAGCAGCCCAGTCAGCGGGGACGAGCAGTACTTC. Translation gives CASSPVSGDEQYF.

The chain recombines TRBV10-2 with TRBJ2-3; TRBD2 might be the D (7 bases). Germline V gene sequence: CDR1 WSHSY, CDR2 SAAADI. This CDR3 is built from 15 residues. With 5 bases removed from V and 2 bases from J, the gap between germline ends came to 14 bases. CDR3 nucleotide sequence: TGCGCCAGCAGTTTTACAGGGACTACCACAGATACGCAGTATTTT. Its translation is CASSFTGTTTDTQYF.

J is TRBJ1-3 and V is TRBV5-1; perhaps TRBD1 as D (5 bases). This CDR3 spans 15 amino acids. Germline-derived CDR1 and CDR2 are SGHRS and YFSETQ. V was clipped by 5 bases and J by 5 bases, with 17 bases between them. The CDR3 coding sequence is TGCGCCAGCAGGCCCGGCGGGGCTGGACGAAACACCATATATTTT. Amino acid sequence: CASRPGGAGRNTIYF.

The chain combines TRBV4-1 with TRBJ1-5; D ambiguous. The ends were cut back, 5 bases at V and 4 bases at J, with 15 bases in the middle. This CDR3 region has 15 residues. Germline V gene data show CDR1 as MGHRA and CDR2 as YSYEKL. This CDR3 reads CASSVTRSLNQPQHF. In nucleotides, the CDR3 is TGCGCCAGCAGCGTAACCCGCAGCTTGAATCAGCCCCAGCATTTT.

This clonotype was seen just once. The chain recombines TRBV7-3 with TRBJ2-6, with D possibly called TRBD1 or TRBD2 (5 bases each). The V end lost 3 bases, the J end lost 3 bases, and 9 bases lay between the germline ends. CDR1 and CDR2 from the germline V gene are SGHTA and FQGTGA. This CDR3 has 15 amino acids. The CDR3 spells CASSFGTDGANVLTF. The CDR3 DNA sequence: TGTGCCAGCAGCTTTGGGACGGATGGGGCCAACGTCCTGACTTTC.

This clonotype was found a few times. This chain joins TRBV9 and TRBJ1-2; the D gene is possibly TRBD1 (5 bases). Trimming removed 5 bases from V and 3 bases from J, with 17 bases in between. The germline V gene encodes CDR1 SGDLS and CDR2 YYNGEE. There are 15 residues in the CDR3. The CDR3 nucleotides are TGTGCCAGCAGTACAGCAGGGATTCAAGACTATGGCTACACCTTC. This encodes CASSTAGIQDYGYTF.